A selection of T cell receptor beta chains follows, all from one sample in a study of OX40 agonist ivuxolimab in advanced cancers. The data were produced by immunoSEQ multiplex PCR, yet TCRdb's version contains in-frame clones alone and is incomplete. The sample lists more than 45,000 clones, 83% occurring once. The material was CD4+ or CD8+ T cells sorted from blood, obtained in a trial of the OX40 agonist ivuxolimab. These receptors were collected from an adult with an advanced solid tumor such as melanoma, head and neck, liver or kidney cancer. Both conserved end residues are part of each CDR3. A D gene is named only where the DNA matches it firmly. Clone sizes are given selectively: once, few, many, or a class where the clone is expanded.

TRBV4-1	16	-	-	TRBJ2-4	CASSQEDGGGRNIQYF	TGCGCCAGCAGCCAAGAAGATGGGGGGGGCAGGAACATTCAGTACTTC
TRBV7-2	16	-	TRBD2	TRBJ2-5	CASSSASGGLQETQYF	TGTGCCAGCAGCTCCGCTAGCGGGGGACTCCAAGAGACCCAGTACTTC
TRBV19	15	-	TRBD2	TRBJ2-3	CASSPGLAGTDTQYF	TGTGCCAGTAGTCCGGGACTAGCGGGCACAGATACGCAGTATTTT
TRBV7-2	14	-	TRBD1	TRBJ1-1	CASRLTGVGAEAFF	TGTGCCAGCAGACTTACAGGGGTCGGCGCTGAAGCTTTCTTT
TRBV30	14	-	-	TRBJ1-2	CARTGGPEVGGYTF	TGTGCCAGGACCGGTGGACCTGAGGTTGGTGGCTACACCTTC
TRBV30	13	-	-	TRBJ1-5	CAWSNGFNQPQHF	TGTGCCTGGAGTAACGGATTTAATCAGCCCCAGCATTTT
TRBV7-8	12	-	-	TRBJ1-2	CASSLPGYGYTF	TGTGCCAGCAGCTTACCCGGCTATGGCTACACCTTC
TRBV5-1	15	once	-	TRBJ2-7	CASSFGASRSEEQYF	TGCGCCAGCAGCTTCGGGGCCTCTCGTTCCGAAGAGCAGTACTTC
TRBV6-7	13	-	-	TRBJ1-2	CASSEEANRGYTF	TGTGCCAGCAGTGAAGAGGCCAATCGGGGCTACACCTTC
TRBV6-5	14	-	-	TRBJ1-1	CASSNPPGPSRAFF	TGTGCCAGCAGTAACCCCCCGGGACCCTCGAGAGCTTTCTTT
TRBV11-2	17	once	TRBD1	TRBJ1-1	CASSPMTGLGSITEAFF	TGTGCCAGCAGCCCGATGACAGGGTTAGGCTCCATTACTGAAGCTTTCTTT
TRBV7-6	14	-	TRBD1	TRBJ2-1	CASSRDSFYNEQFF	TGTGCCAGCAGCCGGGACAGTTTCTACAATGAGCAGTTCTTC
TRBV30	16	-	-	TRBJ2-7	CAWSVLGFSSSYEQYF	TGTGCCTGGAGTGTACTAGGGTTCTCGAGCTCCTACGAGCAGTACTTC
TRBV2	14	-	-	TRBJ2-3	CASSVSVNTDTQYF	TGTGCCAGCAGTGTCTCGGTGAACACAGATACGCAGTATTTT
TRBV19	16	-	-	TRBJ1-2	CASSIENRPSNYGYTF	TGTGCCAGTAGTATCGAGAACAGACCTTCTAACTATGGCTACACCTTC
TRBV14	15	-	TRBD2	TRBJ2-1	CATGMSGGSYNEQFF	TGTGCCACCGGTATGAGCGGGGGGAGTTACAATGAGCAGTTCTTC
TRBV4-1	13	-	-	TRBJ2-1	CASSHEVDNEQFF	TGCGCCAGCAGTCATGAGGTGGACAATGAGCAGTTCTTC
TRBV6-5	15	-	-	TRBJ1-3	CASSYEGRSGNTIYF	TGTGCCAGCAGTTATGAGGGGCGATCGGGAAACACCATATATTTT
TRBV6-1	13	-	-	TRBJ1-4	CASLVIGNEKLFF	TGTGCCAGCTTAGTTATTGGGAATGAAAAACTGTTTTTT
TRBV30	16	-	TRBD1	TRBJ1-5	CAWSTILGQGGQPQHF	TGTGCCTGGAGTACGATCCTTGGACAGGGTGGGCAGCCCCAGCATTTT